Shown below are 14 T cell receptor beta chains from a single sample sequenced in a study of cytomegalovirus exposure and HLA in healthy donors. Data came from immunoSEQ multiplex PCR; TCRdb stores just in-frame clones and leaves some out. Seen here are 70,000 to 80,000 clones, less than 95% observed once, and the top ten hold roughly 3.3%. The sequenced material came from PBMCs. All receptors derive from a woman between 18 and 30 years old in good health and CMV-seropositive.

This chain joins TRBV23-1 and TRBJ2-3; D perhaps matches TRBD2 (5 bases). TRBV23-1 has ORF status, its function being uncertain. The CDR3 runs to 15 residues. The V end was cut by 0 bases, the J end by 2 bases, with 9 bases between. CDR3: CASSQSRGFTDTQYF. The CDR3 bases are TGCGCCAGCAGTCAATCCCGGGGTTTCACAGATACGCAGTATTTT.

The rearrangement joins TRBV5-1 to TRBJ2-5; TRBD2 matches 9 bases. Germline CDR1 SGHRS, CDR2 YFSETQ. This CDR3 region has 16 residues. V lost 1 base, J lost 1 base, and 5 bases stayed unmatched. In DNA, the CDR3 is TGCGCCAGCAGCTTGATGGCTAGCGGGGCCCAAGAGACCCAGTACTTC. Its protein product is CASSLMASGAQETQYF.

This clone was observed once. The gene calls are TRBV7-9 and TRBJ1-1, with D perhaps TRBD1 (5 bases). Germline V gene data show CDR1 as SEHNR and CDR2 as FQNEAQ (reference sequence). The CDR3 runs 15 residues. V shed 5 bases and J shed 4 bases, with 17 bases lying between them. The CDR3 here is CASSPMYPGGTEAFF. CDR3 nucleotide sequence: TGTGCCAGCAGCCCGATGTACCCCGGGGGCACTGAAGCTTTCTTT.

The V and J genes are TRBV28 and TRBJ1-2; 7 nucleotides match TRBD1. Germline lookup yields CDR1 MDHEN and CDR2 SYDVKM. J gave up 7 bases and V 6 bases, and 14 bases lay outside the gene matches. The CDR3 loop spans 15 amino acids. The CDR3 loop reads CASRLMDRRGGGYTF. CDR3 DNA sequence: TGTGCCAGCAGACTAATGGACAGGAGAGGGGGTGGCTACACCTTC.

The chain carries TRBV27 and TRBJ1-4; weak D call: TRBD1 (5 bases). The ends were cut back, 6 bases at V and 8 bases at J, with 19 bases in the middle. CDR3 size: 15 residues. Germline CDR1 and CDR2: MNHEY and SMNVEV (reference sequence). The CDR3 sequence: CASRPGGEGGEKLFF. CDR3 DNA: TGTGCCAGCAGACCCGGGGGGGAGGGAGGGGAAAAACTGTTTTTT.

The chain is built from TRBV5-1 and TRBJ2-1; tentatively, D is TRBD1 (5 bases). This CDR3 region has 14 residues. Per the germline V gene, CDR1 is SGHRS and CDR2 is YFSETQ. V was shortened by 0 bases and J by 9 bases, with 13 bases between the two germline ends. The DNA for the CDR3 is TGCGCCAGCAGCTTGGTAGCAGGGATGCCTGAGCAGTTCTTC. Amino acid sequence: CASSLVAGMPEQFF.

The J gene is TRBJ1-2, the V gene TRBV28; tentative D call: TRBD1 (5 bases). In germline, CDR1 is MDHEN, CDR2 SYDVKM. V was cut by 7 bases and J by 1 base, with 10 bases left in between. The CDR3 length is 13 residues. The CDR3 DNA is TGTGCCAGCACGGAAGGGGTTAACTATGGCTACACCTTC. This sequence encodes CASTEGVNYGYTF.

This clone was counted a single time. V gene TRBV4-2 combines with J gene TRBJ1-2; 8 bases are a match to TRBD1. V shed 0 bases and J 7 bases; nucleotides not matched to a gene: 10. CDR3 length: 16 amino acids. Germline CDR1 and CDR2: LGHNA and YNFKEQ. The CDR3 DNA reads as TGTGCCAGCAGCCAAGAGGGGCCAGGGGGCTTTGGTGGCTACACCTTC. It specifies CASSQEGPGGFGGYTF.

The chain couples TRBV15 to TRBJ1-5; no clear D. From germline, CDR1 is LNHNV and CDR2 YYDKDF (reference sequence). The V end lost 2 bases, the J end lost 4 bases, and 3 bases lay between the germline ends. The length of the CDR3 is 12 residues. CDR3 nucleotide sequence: TGTGCCACCAGCAGACCGAATCAGCCCCAGCATTTT. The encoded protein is CATSRPNQPQHF. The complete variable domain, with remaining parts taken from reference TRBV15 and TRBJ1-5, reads DAMVIQNPRYQVTQFGKPVTLSCSQTLNHNVMYWYQQKSSQAPKLLFHYYDKDFNNEADTPDNFQSRRPNTSFCFLDIRSPGLGDTAMYLCATSRPNQPQHFGDGTRLSIL.

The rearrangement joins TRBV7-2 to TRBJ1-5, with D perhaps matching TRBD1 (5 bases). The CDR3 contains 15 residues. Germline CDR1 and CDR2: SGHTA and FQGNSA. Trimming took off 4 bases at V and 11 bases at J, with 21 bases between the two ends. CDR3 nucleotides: TGTGCCAGCAGCTCAAGATCGGGGGGGTATATGTCCCAGCATTTT. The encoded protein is CASSSRSGGYMSQHF.

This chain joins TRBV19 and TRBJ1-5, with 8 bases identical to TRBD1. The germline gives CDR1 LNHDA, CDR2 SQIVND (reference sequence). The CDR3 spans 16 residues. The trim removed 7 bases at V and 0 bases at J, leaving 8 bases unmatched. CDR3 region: CASTGRDRNSNQPQHF. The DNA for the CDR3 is TGTGCCAGTACCGGGCGGGACAGGAATAGCAATCAGCCCCAGCATTTT.

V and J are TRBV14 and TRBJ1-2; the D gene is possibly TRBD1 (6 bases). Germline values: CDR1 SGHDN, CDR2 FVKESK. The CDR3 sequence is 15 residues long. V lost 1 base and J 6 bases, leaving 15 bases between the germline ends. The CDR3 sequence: CASSQVGGGLNGYTF. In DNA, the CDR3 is TGTGCCAGCAGCCAAGTTGGCGGGGGGCTGAATGGCTACACCTTC.

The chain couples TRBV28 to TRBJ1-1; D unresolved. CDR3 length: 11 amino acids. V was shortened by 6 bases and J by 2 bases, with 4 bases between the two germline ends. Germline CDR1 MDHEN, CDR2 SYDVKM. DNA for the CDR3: TGTGCCAGCAGCTTTAACACTGAAGCTTTCTTT. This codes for CASSFNTEAFF.

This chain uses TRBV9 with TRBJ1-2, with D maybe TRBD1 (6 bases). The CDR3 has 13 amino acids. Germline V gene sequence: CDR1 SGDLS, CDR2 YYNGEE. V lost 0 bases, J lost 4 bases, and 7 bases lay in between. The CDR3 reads CASSVGRGYGYTF. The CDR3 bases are TGTGCCAGCAGCGTAGGCAGGGGCTATGGCTACACCTTC.